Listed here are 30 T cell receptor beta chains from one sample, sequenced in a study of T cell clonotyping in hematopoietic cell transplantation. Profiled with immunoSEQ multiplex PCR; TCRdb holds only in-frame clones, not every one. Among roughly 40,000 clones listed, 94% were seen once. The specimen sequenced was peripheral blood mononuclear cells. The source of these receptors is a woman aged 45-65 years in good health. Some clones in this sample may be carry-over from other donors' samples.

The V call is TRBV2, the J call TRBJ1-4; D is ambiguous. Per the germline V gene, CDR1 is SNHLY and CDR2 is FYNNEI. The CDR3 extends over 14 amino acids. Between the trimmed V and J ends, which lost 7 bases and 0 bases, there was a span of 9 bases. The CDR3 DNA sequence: TGTGCCAGCATCGAACTTGCAACTAATGAAAAACTGTTTTTT. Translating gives CASIELATNEKLFF.

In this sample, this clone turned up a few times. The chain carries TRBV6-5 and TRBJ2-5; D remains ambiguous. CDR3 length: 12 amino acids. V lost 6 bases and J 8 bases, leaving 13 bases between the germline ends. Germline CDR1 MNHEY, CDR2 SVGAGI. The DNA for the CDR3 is TGTGCCAGCAGGGGATCGCCCTCCACCCAGTACTTC. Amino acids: CASRGSPSTQYF.

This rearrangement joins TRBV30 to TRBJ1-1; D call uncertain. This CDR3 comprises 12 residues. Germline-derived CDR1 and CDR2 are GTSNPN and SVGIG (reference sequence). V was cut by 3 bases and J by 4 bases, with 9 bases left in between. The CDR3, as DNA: TGTGCCTGGAGCGAATTGGGCACTGAAGCTTTCTTT. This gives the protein CAWSELGTEAFF.

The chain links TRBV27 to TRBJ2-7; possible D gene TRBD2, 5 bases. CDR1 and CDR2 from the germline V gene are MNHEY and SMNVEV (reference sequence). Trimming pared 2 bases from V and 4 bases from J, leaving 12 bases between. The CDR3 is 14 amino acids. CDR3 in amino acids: CASSLRVAGYEQYF. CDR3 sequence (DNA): TGTGCCAGCAGTTTACGAGTTGCGGGTTACGAGCAGTACTTC.

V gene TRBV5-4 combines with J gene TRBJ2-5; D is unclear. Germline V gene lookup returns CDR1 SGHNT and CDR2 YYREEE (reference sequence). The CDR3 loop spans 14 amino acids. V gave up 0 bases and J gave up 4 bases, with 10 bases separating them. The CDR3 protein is CASSLAVAGETQYF. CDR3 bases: TGTGCCAGCAGCTTGGCCGTTGCTGGAGAGACCCAGTACTTC.

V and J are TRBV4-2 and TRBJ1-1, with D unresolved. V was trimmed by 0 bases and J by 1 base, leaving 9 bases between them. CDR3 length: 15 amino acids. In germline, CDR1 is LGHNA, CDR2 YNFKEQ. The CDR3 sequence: CASSQDLAGNTEAFF. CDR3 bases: TGTGCCAGCAGCCAAGATCTTGCGGGGAACACTGAAGCTTTCTTT.

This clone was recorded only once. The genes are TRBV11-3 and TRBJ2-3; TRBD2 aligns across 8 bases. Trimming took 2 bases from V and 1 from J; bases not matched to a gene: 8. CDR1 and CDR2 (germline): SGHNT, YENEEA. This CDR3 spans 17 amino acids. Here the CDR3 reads CASSLSEWRGGTDTQYF. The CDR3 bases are TGTGCCAGCAGCTTATCAGAATGGCGGGGGGGCACAGATACGCAGTATTTT.

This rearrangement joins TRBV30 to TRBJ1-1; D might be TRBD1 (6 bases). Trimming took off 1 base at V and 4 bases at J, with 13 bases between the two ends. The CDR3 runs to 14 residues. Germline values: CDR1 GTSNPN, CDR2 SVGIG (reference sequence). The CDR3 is CAWSEWTGATEAFF. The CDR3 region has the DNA TGTGCCTGGAGTGAATGGACGGGGGCCACTGAAGCTTTCTTT.

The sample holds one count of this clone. As DNA, the CDR3 is TGCGCCAGCAGCCAAGATCTGGACCGGGAGGAGTATTTT. Translating gives CASSQDLDREEYF. This chain joins TRBV4-1 and TRBJ2-3; TRBD2 aligns across 7 bases. The CDR3 consists of 13 residues. V lost 0 bases to trimming and J lost 13 bases; unmatched junction nucleotides: 7. Germline CDR1 is MGHRA and CDR2 is YSYEKL.

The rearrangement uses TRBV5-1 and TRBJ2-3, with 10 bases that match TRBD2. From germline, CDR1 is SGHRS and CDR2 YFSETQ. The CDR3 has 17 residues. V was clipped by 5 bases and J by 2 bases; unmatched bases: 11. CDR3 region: CASSALASGGLTDTQYF. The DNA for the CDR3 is TGCGCCAGCAGTGCCTTAGCTAGCGGGGGACTCACAGATACGCAGTATTTT.

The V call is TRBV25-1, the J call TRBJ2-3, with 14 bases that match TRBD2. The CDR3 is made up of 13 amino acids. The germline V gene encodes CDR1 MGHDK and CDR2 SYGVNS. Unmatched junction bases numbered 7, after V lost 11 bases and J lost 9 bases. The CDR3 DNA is TGTGCCCCCGGGACTAGCGGGGGATTCACGCAGTATTTT. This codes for CAPGTSGGFTQYF.

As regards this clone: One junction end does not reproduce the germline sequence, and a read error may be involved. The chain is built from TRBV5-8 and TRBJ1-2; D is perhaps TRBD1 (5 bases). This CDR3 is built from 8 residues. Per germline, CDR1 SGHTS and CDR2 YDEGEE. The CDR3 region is CASGRVLF. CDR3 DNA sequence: TGTGCCAGCGGCAGGGTGTTGTTC. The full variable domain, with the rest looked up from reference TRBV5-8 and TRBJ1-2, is EAGVTQSPTHLIKTRGQQATLRCSPISGHTSVYWYQQALGLGLQFLLWYDEGEERNRGNFPPRFSGRQFPNYSSELNVNALELEDSALYLCASGRVLFGSGTRLTVV.

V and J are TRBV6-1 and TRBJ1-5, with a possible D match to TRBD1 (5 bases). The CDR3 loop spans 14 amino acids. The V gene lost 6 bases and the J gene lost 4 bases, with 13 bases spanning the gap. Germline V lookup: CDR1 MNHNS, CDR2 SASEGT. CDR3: CASRRDVPNQPQHF. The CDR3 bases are TGTGCCAGCAGGAGGGACGTTCCTAATCAGCCCCAGCATTTT.

CDR3: CASSRSSGTQYF. The CDR3 region has the DNA TGTGCCAGCAGCCGAAGTTCGGGAACCCAGTACTTC. J is TRBJ2-5 and V is TRBV7-8; the D gene is possibly TRBD2 (5 bases). The CDR3 runs to 12 residues. The V gene's germline CDR1 is SGHVS and CDR2 FQNEAQ. Trimming removed 5 bases at V and 8 bases at J, with 12 bases between.

The CDR3 here is CASSAEGWEKLFF. CDR3 nucleotides: TGTGCCAGCAGCGCTGAGGGTTGGGAAAAACTGTTTTTT. The chain is built from TRBV11-3 and TRBJ1-4; D ambiguous. Trimming took off 5 bases at V and 8 bases at J, with 12 bases between the two ends. Per the germline V gene, CDR1 is SGHNT and CDR2 is YENEEA. This CDR3 is 13 amino acids long.

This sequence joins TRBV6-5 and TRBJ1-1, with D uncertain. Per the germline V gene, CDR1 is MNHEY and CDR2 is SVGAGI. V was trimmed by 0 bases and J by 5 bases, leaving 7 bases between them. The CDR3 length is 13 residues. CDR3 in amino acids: CASSYSLKTEAFF. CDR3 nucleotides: TGTGCCAGCAGTTACTCTTTAAAGACTGAAGCTTTCTTT.

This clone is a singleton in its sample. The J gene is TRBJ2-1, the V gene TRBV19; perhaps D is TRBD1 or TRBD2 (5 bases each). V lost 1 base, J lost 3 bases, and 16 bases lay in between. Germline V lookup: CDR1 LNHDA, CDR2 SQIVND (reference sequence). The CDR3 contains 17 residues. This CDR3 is CASSIAGLGLLYNEQFF. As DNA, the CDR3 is TGTGCCAGTAGTATAGCAGGACTGGGGCTTCTCTACAATGAGCAGTTCTTC.

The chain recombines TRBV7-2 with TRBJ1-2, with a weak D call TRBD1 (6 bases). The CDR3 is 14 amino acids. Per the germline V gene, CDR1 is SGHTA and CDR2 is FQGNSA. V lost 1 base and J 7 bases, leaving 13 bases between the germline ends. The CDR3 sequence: CASSLVPGGFGYTF. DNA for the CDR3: TGTGCCAGCAGCTTAGTTCCGGGGGGCTTTGGCTACACCTTC.

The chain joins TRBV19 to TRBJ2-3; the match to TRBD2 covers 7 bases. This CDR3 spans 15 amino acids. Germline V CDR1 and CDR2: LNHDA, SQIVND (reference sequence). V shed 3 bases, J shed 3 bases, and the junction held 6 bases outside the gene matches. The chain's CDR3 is CASSIGLDRTDTQYF. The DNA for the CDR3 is TGTGCCAGTAGTATTGGACTAGATCGAACAGATACGCAGTATTTT.

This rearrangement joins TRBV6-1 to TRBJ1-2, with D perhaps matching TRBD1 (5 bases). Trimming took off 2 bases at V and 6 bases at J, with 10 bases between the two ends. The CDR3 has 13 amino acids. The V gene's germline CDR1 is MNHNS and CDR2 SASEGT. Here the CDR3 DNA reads TGTGCCAGCAGTGAACCGGGGGTGAATGGCTACACCTTC. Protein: CASSEPGVNGYTF.

CDR3 DNA sequence: TGTGCCAGCAGGGGGGACAGGGTTGGGCATGAGCAGTTCTTC. Translated, it gives CASRGDRVGHEQFF. V gene TRBV2 combines with J gene TRBJ2-1; TRBD1 matches at 9 bases. Germline V lookup: CDR1 SNHLY, CDR2 FYNNEI. This CDR3 is built from 14 residues. The V gene end was trimmed by 6 bases and the J gene end by 8 bases; junction bases not matched to a gene: 8.

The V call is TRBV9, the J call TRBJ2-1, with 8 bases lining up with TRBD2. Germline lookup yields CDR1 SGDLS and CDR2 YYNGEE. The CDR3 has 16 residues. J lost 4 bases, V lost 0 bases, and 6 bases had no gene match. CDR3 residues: CASSVDPRGGYNEQFF. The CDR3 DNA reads TGTGCCAGCAGCGTAGACCCCCGGGGGGGTTACAATGAGCAGTTCTTC. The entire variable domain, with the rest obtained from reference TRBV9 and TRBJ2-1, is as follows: DSGVTQTPKHLITATGQRVTLRCSPRSGDLSVYWYQQSLDQGLQFLIQYYNGEERAKGNILERFSAQQFPDLHSELNLSSLELGDSALYFCASSVDPRGGYNEQFFGPGTRLTVL.

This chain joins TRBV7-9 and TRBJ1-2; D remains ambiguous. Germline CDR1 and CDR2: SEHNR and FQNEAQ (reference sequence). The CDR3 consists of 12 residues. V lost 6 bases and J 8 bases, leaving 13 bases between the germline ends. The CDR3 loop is CASSNPPGGYTF. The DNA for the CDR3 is TGTGCCAGCAGTAATCCGCCGGGAGGCTACACCTTC.

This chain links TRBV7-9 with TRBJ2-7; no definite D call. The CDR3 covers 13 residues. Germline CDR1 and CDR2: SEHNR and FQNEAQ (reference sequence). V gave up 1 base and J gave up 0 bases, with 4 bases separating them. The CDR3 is CASSLESSYEQYF. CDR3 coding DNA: TGTGCCAGCAGCTTAGAGAGCTCCTACGAGCAGTACTTC.

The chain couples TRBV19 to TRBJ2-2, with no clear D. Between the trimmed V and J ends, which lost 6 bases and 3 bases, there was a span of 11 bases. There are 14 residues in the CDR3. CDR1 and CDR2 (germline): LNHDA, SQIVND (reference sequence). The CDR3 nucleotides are TGTGCCAGTAGCAGGCTCAGGTACACCGGGGAGCTGTTTTTT. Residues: CASSRLRYTGELFF. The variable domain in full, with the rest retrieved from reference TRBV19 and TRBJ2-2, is DGGITQSPKYLFRKEGQNVTLSCEQNLNHDAMYWYRQDPGQGLRLIYYSQIVNDFQKGDIAEGYSVSREKKESFPLTVTSAQKNPTAFYLCASSRLRYTGELFFGEGSRLTVL.

In nucleotides, the CDR3 is TGTGCCAGTCAAGTCCAGCTCGACGGGGAGCTGTTTTTT. Encoded protein: CASQVQLDGELFF. This chain connects TRBV7-2 to TRBJ2-2, with D uncertain. CDR1 SGHTA and CDR2 FQGNSA come from the germline V gene. Trimming shortened V by 9 bases and J by 7 bases, and 15 bases separated the two germline ends. There are 13 residues in the CDR3.

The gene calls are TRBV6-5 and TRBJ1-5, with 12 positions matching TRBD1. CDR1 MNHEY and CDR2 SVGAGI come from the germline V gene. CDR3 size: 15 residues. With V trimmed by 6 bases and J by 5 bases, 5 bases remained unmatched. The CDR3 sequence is CASRRDRGPHQPQHF. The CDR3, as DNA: TGTGCCAGCAGAAGGGACAGGGGGCCTCATCAGCCCCAGCATTTT.

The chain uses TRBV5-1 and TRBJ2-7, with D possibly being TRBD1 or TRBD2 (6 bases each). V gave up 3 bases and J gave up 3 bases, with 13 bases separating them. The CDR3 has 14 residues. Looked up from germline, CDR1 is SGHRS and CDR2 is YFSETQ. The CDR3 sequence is CASSWGAPNYEQYF. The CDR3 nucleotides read TGCGCCAGCAGCTGGGGGGCTCCCAACTACGAGCAGTACTTC.

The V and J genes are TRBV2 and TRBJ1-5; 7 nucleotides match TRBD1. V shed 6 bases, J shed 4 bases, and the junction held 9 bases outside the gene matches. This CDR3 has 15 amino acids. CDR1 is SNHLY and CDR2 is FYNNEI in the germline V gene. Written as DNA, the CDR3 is TGTGCCAGCAGGATTATACAGGGGTGGAATCAGCCCCAGCATTTT. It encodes CASRIIQGWNQPQHF.

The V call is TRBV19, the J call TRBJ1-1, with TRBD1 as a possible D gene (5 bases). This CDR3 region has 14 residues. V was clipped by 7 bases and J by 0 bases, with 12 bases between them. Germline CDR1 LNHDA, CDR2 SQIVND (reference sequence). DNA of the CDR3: TGTGCCAGTACCCTCCCAGGGATGAACACTGAAGCTTTCTTT. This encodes CASTLPGMNTEAFF.